This T cell receptor (beta chain) was found in a study of blood T cell repertoires in COVID-19. Across the whole study: In each case, the material was cDNA or gDNA derived from T cells, B-cell-depleted T cells, or PBMCs.

The CDR3 has 15 residues. Germline V gene data show CDR1 as MNHEY and CDR2 as SVGAGI. Trimming pared 2 bases from V and 2 bases from J, leaving 11 bases between. Sequencing was performed with immunoSEQ multiplex PCR; in TCRdb, only in-frame clones are kept and a portion is missing. The table has some 140,000 clones, approximately 88% seen once; the top ten hold less than 7%. Residents of about 25 US areas, aged about 18 to 95 years, made up the participants. Allocation to cohorts depended on clinical history reported by the participants. The clonotype originates from a man in his forties with acute COVID-19. This chain uses TRBV6-5 with TRBJ2-3; tentatively, D is TRBD1 (6 bases). The source material was PBMCs or T cells enriched from blood (not recorded which). In DNA form, the CDR3 reads TGTGCCAGCAGTTACCCCTGGACAGTCACAGATACGCAGTATTTT. The encoded protein is CASSYPWTVTDTQYF.